A selection of T cell receptor beta chains follows, all from one sample in a study of cytomegalovirus exposure and HLA in healthy donors. Sequenced by immunoSEQ multiplex PCR; TCRdb stores in-frame clones only, minus some. The top ten hold 2% to 2.5% of the sample, which has about 160,000 clones, approximately 78% seen once. Sequences were obtained from PBMCs. The receptors stem from a male donor in good health and CMV-seronegative. CDR3s include the opening cysteine and the closing phenylalanine or tryptophan. The order of the fields is D gene, CDR3 length, J gene, clone size, V gene, CDR3 protein, CDR3 DNA. The D gene is left open where the match is weak. Clone size is not always given. Where it is, it says once, few, many or a class for expanded clones.

.,15,TRBJ2-6,.,TRBV5-1,CASSPQGAGANVLTF,TGCGCCAGCAGTCCACAGGGAGCAGGGGCCAACGTCCTGACTTTC
.,13,TRBJ1-5,few,TRBV7-8,CASSLIGAQPQHF,TGTGCCAGCAGCTTAATAGGGGCTCAGCCCCAGCATTTT
.,12,TRBJ1-2,.,TRBV7-2,CASSSQRNGYTF,TGTGCCAGCAGCTCCCAGAGGAATGGCTACACCTTC
TRBD2,18,TRBJ2-6,.,TRBV7-3,CASSRLAGDPSGANVLTF,TGTGCCAGCAGCAGACTAGCGGGGGACCCCTCTGGGGCCAACGTCCTGACTTTC
.,14,TRBJ2-7,.,TRBV5-6,CASSLGAVSYEQYF,TGTGCCAGCAGCTTGGGCGCGGTCTCCTACGAGCAGTACTTC
TRBD2,15,TRBJ2-1,.,TRBV5-4,CASSLFQRGGLEQFF,TGTGCCAGCAGCTTGTTCCAGCGGGGGGGCCTTGAGCAGTTCTTC
.,12,TRBJ2-7,.,TRBV2,CASRTDLYEQYF,TGTGCCAGCAGGACAGATCTCTACGAGCAGTACTTC
.,15,TRBJ2-1,.,TRBV19,CASSIGANRYNEQFF,TGTGCCAGTAGTATAGGGGCAAACAGGTACAATGAGCAGTTCTTC
TRBD2,15,TRBJ2-7,.,TRBV9,CASSVAGGRSYEQYF,TGTGCCAGCAGCGTAGCCGGCGGGAGGAGCTACGAGCAGTACTTC
TRBD1,19,TRBJ2-6,.,TRBV7-9,CASSFAATGGISGANVLTF,TGTGCCAGCAGCTTCGCAGCGACAGGGGGTATCTCTGGGGCCAACGTCCTGACTTTC
.,18,TRBJ2-3,.,TRBV4-1,CASSHTPPPAASTDTQYF,TGCGCCAGCAGCCACACTCCTCCCCCAGCGGCTAGCACAGATACGCAGTATTTT
.,15,TRBJ2-1,.,TRBV19,CASSTQQSSYNEQFF,TGTGCCAGTAGTACCCAACAGAGCTCCTACAATGAGCAGTTCTTC
TRBD1,14,TRBJ1-5,once,TRBV19,CASRDTGGDQPQHF,TGTGCCAGTAGGGATACAGGGGGCGATCAGCCCCAGCATTTT
TRBD2,14,TRBJ2-1,.,TRBV5-1,CASSLSGRALEQFF,TGCGCCAGCAGCTTGAGCGGGAGGGCCCTTGAGCAGTTCTTC
.,11,TRBJ2-3,.,TRBV6-1,CASTNTDTQYF,TGTGCCAGCACTAACACAGATACGCAGTATTTT
.,14,TRBJ2-7,few,TRBV7-2,CASSSQGRGEKQYF,TGTGCCAGCAGCTCCCAGGGGAGGGGGGAGAAGCAGTACTTC
TRBD1,14,TRBJ2-7,.,TRBV2,CASSPGTGSYEQYF,TGTGCCAGCAGCCCCGGGACAGGGAGCTACGAGCAGTACTTC
TRBD1,16,TRBJ1-5,.,TRBV19,CASSIHGTGGNQPQHF,TGTGCCAGTAGTATCCACGGGACAGGCGGCAATCAGCCCCAGCATTTT
.,15,TRBJ1-2,.,TRBV7-8,CASSLLGVSDYGYTF,TGTGCCAGCAGCTTACTAGGGGTATCCGACTATGGCTACACCTTC
TRBD2,14,TRBJ2-3,.,TRBV6-1,CASMTSGGADTQYF,TGTGCCAGCATGACTAGCGGGGGGGCAGATACGCAGTATTTT
.,13,TRBJ2-7,.,TRBV9,CASSLDSSYEQYF,TGTGCCAGCAGCCTCGACAGCTCCTACGAGCAGTACTTC
TRBD2,15,TRBJ2-7,.,TRBV28,CASSGTSGTPYEQYF,TGTGCCAGCAGTGGGACTAGCGGGACCCCCTACGAGCAGTACTTC
TRBD1,17,TRBJ1-5,.,TRBV28,CASSGNTGGYSNQPQHF,TGTGCCAGCAGTGGAAACACAGGGGGATATAGCAATCAGCCCCAGCATTTT
.,16,TRBJ1-4,.,TRBV19,CASSIFSGAEGEKLFF,TGTGCCAGTAGTATCTTCTCGGGTGCCGAGGGTGAAAAACTGTTTTTT
.,13,TRBJ2-5,.,TRBV29-1,CSVDDRSPETQYF,TGCAGCGTTGACGACAGGTCTCCTGAGACCCAGTACTTC
.,12,TRBJ1-3,few,TRBV28,CASTDNRNTIYF,TGTGCCAGCACCGACAACAGAAACACCATATATTTT
.,15,TRBJ1-3,.,TRBV7-9,CASSLVDISGNTIYF,TGTGCCAGCAGCTTGGTAGACATTTCTGGAAACACCATATATTTT
.,14,TRBJ1-2,.,TRBV14,CASSQELGVYGYTF,TGTGCCAGCAGCCAAGAGCTAGGGGTCTATGGCTACACCTTC
TRBD1,14,TRBJ2-7,.,TRBV6-1,CASTGQGLSYEQYF,TGTGCCAGCACCGGACAGGGTCTCTCCTACGAGCAGTACTTC
.,19,TRBJ1-6,.,TRBV4-3,CASSQDRDPFHSYNSPLHF,TGCGCCAGCAGCCAAGACCGGGATCCCTTCCACTCCTATAATTCACCCCTCCACTTT
TRBD1,17,TRBJ2-7,.,TRBV6-1,CASSEARGLLGFYEQYF,TGTGCCAGCAGTGAAGCAAGGGGGCTCCTCGGGTTCTACGAGCAGTACTTC
.,12,TRBJ1-2,once,TRBV25-1,CASSDSGYGYTF,TGTGCCAGCAGTGACTCCGGGTATGGCTACACCTTC
.,15,TRBJ1-1,.,TRBV28,CASTRGALGDTEAFF,TGTGCCAGCACCCGGGGGGCTCTAGGAGACACTGAAGCTTTCTTT
.,17,TRBJ2-3,.,TRBV4-1,CASSQVGTVIRTDTQYF,TGCGCCAGCAGCCAAGTCGGGACTGTTATCCGTACAGATACGCAGTATTTT
TRBD1,15,TRBJ2-1,.,TRBV2,CASSEGTGGRNEQFF,TGTGCCAGCAGTGAGGGGACAGGGGGAAGGAATGAGCAGTTCTTC
TRBD1,14,TRBJ2-7,.,TRBV2,CASSSTGVPYEQYF,TGTGCCAGCAGTTCGACAGGGGTCCCCTACGAGCAGTACTTC
TRBD2,19,TRBJ2-1,.,TRBV7-4,CASSSGLAGGSNSYNEQFF,TGTGCCAGCAGCTCGGGACTAGCGGGAGGTTCCAACTCCTACAATGAGCAGTTCTTC
.,14,TRBJ1-5,.,TRBV19,CASSMEGGNQPQHF,TGTGCCAGTAGTATGGAGGGCGGCAATCAGCCCCAGCATTTT
TRBD1,17,TRBJ1-4,.,TRBV5-1,CASSLVPLDRGERKLFF,TGCGCCAGCAGCTTGGTCCCCTTGGACAGGGGTGAAAGGAAACTGTTTTTT
.,12,TRBJ2-1,once,TRBV7-9,CASSSLDPEQFF,TGTGCCAGCAGCTCCCTAGATCCCGAGCAGTTCTTC
.,14,TRBJ2-5,.,TRBV7-9,CASSLVGGEETQYF,TGTGCCAGCAGCTTAGTAGGAGGGGAAGAGACCCAGTACTTC
TRBD1,16,TRBJ1-2,.,TRBV2,CAEQGVVGVTNYGYTF,TGTGCTGAGCAGGGGGTTGTGGGAGTCACTAACTATGGCTACACCTTC
.,13,TRBJ2-7,.,TRBV5-3,CARNAWSSYEQYF,TGTGCCAGAAACGCCTGGAGCTCCTACGAGCAGTACTTC
TRBD2,15,TRBJ2-7,.,TRBV7-8,CASNPLPSGAYEQYF,TGTGCCAGCAACCCCCTCCCTAGCGGGGCCTACGAGCAGTACTTC
.,14,TRBJ1-5,.,TRBV28,CASSSHGGAQPQHF,TGTGCCAGCAGTTCCCATGGTGGGGCCCAGCCCCAGCATTTT